A single sample gave rise to the 25 T cell receptor beta chains below, sequenced in a study of blood T cell repertoires in COVID-19. The method was immunoSEQ multiplex PCR; TCRdb's version includes in-frame clones alone and lacks a portion of them. This sample has around 120,000 clones, with over 75% found just once. Sequenced input: peripheral blood. Receptors originate from a man in his forties with active or convalescent COVID-19.

In its sample, this clone was seen a few times. The J gene is TRBJ2-7, the V gene TRBV2; possible D gene TRBD1, 5 bases. Looked up from germline, CDR1 is SNHLY and CDR2 is FYNNEI. The length of the CDR3 is 12 residues. V was pared by 4 bases and J by 9 bases, with 13 bases between. The CDR3 coding sequence is TGTGCCAGCAGTGTCTCAGGGTCCGGGCAGTACTTC. Translation: CASSVSGSGQYF.

This clone is classed as medium-sized (0.01 to 0.1%). The sample contains more than one DNA sequence encoding this CDR3. The genes are TRBV6-2 or TRBV6-3 and TRBJ2-1; 14 bases map to TRBD2. Germline CDR1 and CDR2: MNHEY and SVGEGT. J gave up 3 bases and V 2 bases, and 6 bases lay outside the gene matches. CDR3 length equals 18 residues. The CDR3 reads CASSYLGLAGVLYNEQFF. For the CDR3, the DNA is TGTGCCAGCAGTTACCTGGGACTAGCGGGGGTCCTCTACAATGAGCAGTTCTTC.

The chain recombines TRBV13 with TRBJ2-7; tentatively, D is TRBD2 (6 bases). The CDR3 has 16 amino acids. The V gene lost 5 bases and the J gene lost 6 bases, with 23 bases spanning the gap. The germline V gene encodes CDR1 PRHDT and CDR2 FYEKMQ (reference sequence). CDR3 DNA: TGTGCCAGCAGCCCCGGGGGTTTAGTCCCCGAGGGCGAGCAGTACTTC. Its protein product is CASSPGGLVPEGEQYF.

V gene TRBV6-5 combines with J gene TRBJ2-1; possible D gene TRBD2, 5 bases. Germline V gene data show CDR1 as MNHEY and CDR2 as SVGAGI. The CDR3 covers 12 residues. Trimming pared 8 bases from V and 6 bases from J, leaving 11 bases between. In DNA form, the CDR3 reads TGTGCCAGCCGACTACTATCCAATGAGCAGTTCTTC. Its protein product is CASRLLSNEQFF.

V is TRBV19 and J is TRBJ2-1; 7 nucleotides line up with TRBD2. CDR1 is LNHDA, CDR2 SQIVND, per germline (reference sequence). Germline trimming cut 6 bases from V and 3 bases from J; bases unmatched to any gene: 8. The CDR3 loop spans 15 amino acids. CDR3 sequence reads: CASSRSGANYNEQFF. DNA for the CDR3: TGTGCCAGTAGCCGAAGCGGGGCGAACTACAATGAGCAGTTCTTC.

This clone was detected once. The CDR3 is CATSGAGTGFTGELFF. CDR3 coding DNA: TGTGCCACCAGTGGGGCCGGGACAGGGTTCACCGGGGAGCTGTTTTTT. This rearrangement joins TRBV24-1 to TRBJ2-2, with 9 bases aligning to TRBD1. Unmatched junction bases numbered 7, after V lost 5 bases and J lost 4 bases. The CDR3 runs to 16 residues. Germline lookup yields CDR1 KGHDR and CDR2 SFDVKD.

The J gene is TRBJ2-5, the V gene TRBV7-2; a weak D match, TRBD1 (6 bases). Germline lookup yields CDR1 SGHTA and CDR2 FQGNSA. V lost 8 bases and J 3 bases, leaving 19 bases between the germline ends. This CDR3 is 15 amino acids long. The CDR3 here is CASQPWAGTKETQYF. The CDR3 nucleotides are TGTGCCAGCCAACCTTGGGCCGGGACAAAAGAGACCCAGTACTTC.

The gene calls are TRBV29-1 and TRBJ1-1; TRBD1 might be the D (6 bases). Germline V CDR1 and CDR2: SQVTM, ANQGSEA. The CDR3 consists of 12 residues. V lost 7 bases and J lost 5, with 14 bases in between. CDR3 sequence reads: CSARDTGTEAFF. Written as DNA, the CDR3 is TGCAGCGCTAGGGACACGGGGACTGAAGCTTTCTTT.

The V and J genes are TRBV9 and TRBJ2-5; 7 bases map to TRBD1. Germline CDR1 SGDLS, CDR2 YYNGEE. The ends lost 0 bases at V and 4 bases at J; junction bases unmatched: 6. The CDR3 spans 15 residues. CDR3 sequence (DNA): TGTGCCAGCAGCGTAGCCCCTCACAGGGGAGAGACCCAGTACTTC. This gives the protein CASSVAPHRGETQYF.

J is TRBJ1-6 and V is TRBV27, with 9 bases matching TRBD1. Germline lookup yields CDR1 MNHEY and CDR2 SMNVEV (reference sequence). The CDR3 is 14 residues long. V lost 2 bases, J lost 9 bases, and 2 bases stayed unmatched. The CDR3: CASSLTGGVSPLHF. The CDR3 region has the DNA TGTGCCAGCAGTTTAACAGGGGGCGTTTCACCCCTCCACTTT.

The J gene is TRBJ2-4, the V gene TRBV12-3 or TRBV12-4; D remains unclear. The length of the CDR3 is 12 residues. The ends were cut back, 7 bases at V and 6 bases at J, with 10 bases in the middle. The CDR3: CASKYSRNIQYF. In nucleotides, the CDR3 is TGTGCCAGCAAATATTCCCGAAACATTCAGTACTTC.

J is TRBJ1-1 and V is TRBV5-1, with D unclear. Trimming took 3 bases from V and 2 from J, leaving 2 bases between them. The CDR3 is made up of 11 amino acids. In germline, CDR1 is SGHRS, CDR2 YFSETQ. The chain's CDR3 is CASSSNTEAFF. The CDR3 coding sequence is TGCGCCAGCAGCTCAAACACTGAAGCTTTCTTT.

This chain links TRBV5-1 with TRBJ2-7, with D uncertain. V was pared by 4 bases and J by 7 bases, with 27 bases between. Per the germline V gene, CDR1 is SGHRS and CDR2 is YFSETQ. The CDR3 totals 17 residues. For the CDR3, the DNA is TGCGCCAGCAGCCGCGCCGAGCCCAATAGCCCTCCCTCTGAGCAGTACTTC. Encoded protein: CASSRAEPNSPPSEQYF.

The chain links TRBV6-6 to TRBJ1-4; D not resolved. The CDR3 extends over 15 amino acids. Germline CDR1 reads MNHNY; CDR2 reads SVGAGI (reference sequence). V dropped 6 bases and J dropped 0 bases, with 11 bases sitting between them. In DNA, the CDR3 is TGTGCCAGCAGGGATACTGCGGCAACTAATGAAAAACTGTTTTTT. It translates to CASRDTAATNEKLFF.

The rearrangement uses TRBV19 and TRBJ2-7; no clear D gene. Trimming left V 1 base short and J 6 bases short, with 10 bases between. CDR1 is LNHDA, CDR2 SQIVND, per germline (reference sequence). The CDR3 length is 13 residues. The CDR3 coding sequence is TGTGCCAGTAGTATAGCTGAGGTCTCCGAGCAGTACTTC. As protein: CASSIAEVSEQYF. Full variable domain (outside the CDR3, taken from reference TRBV19 and TRBJ2-7): DGGITQSPKYLFRKEGQNVTLSCEQNLNHDAMYWYRQDPGQGLRLIYYSQIVNDFQKGDIAEGYSVSREKKESFPLTVTSAQKNPTAFYLCASSIAEVSEQYFGPGTRLTVT.

The chain combines TRBV10-3 with TRBJ1-4, with D unclear. Trimming pared 10 bases from V and 5 bases from J, leaving 17 bases between. CDR3 length: 14 amino acids. CDR1 and CDR2 from the germline V gene are ENHRY and SYGVKD. This chain's CDR3 is CASSPLHPNEKLFF. The DNA of the CDR3 is TGTGCCAGTAGTCCGTTGCACCCGAATGAAAAACTGTTTTTT.

This clone was seen more than once but under ten times. This chain's CDR3 is CASSGTADSPLHF. The CDR3 nucleotides read TGCGCCAGCAGCGGGACAGCCGATTCACCCCTCCACTTT. J is TRBJ1-6 and V is TRBV5-1; 7 bases match TRBD1. V was pared by 4 bases and J by 8 bases, with 3 bases of the junction left unmatched. Germline V gene data show CDR1 as SGHRS and CDR2 as YFSETQ. This CDR3 spans 13 amino acids.

The rearrangement uses TRBV6-2 or TRBV6-3 and TRBJ2-7; D possibly corresponds to TRBD2 (7 bases). This CDR3 contains 15 residues. The V and J ends lost 0 bases and 0 bases respectively, with 9 bases between them. The V gene's germline CDR1 is MNHEY and CDR2 SVGEGT. The CDR3 sequence: CASSYSGGASYEQYF. CDR3 bases: TGTGCCAGCAGTTACTCGGGGGGGGCCTCCTACGAGCAGTACTTC.

This clone was found a few times. The chain combines TRBV4-1 with TRBJ2-3; D possibly corresponds to TRBD1 (6 bases). V lost 1 base, J lost 2 bases, and 10 bases lay in between. The CDR3 length is 15 residues. The germline gives CDR1 MGHRA, CDR2 YSYEKL. CDR3 loop: CASSQVDRNTDTQYF. Here the CDR3 DNA reads TGCGCCAGCAGCCAAGTGGACAGAAACACAGATACGCAGTATTTT.

The CDR3 DNA reads as TGTGCCAGCAGCACGCGGGACAGAAGGGGCACTGAAGCTTTCTTT. Translated, it gives CASSTRDRRGTEAFF. The chain links TRBV2 to TRBJ1-1, with 7 bases lining up with TRBD1. The V segment lost 6 bases and the J segment 4 bases; nucleotides outside the gene matches: 11. Per the germline V gene, CDR1 is SNHLY and CDR2 is FYNNEI. The length of the CDR3 is 15 residues.

This chain connects TRBV19 to TRBJ2-1; no clear D. Between the trimmed V and J ends, which lost 0 bases and 7 bases, there was a span of 13 bases. Germline values: CDR1 LNHDA, CDR2 SQIVND (reference sequence). The CDR3 has 15 residues. This CDR3 reads CASSIDPRQKNEQFF. CDR3 nucleotides: TGTGCCAGTAGTATAGATCCCCGACAAAAGAATGAGCAGTTCTTC. The whole variable domain, filled in from reference TRBV19 and TRBJ2-1, reads DGGITQSPKYLFRKEGQNVTLSCEQNLNHDAMYWYRQDPGQGLRLIYYSQIVNDFQKGDIAEGYSVSREKKESFPLTVTSAQKNPTAFYLCASSIDPRQKNEQFFGPGTRLTVL.

This clone was observed a few times. The V gene is TRBV24-1, the J gene TRBJ2-6, with D possibly TRBD1 on 6 matching bases. Germline CDR1 and CDR2: KGHDR and SFDVKD. V lost 7 bases and J lost 1, with 10 bases in between. The CDR3 is 15 amino acids. The CDR3 here is CATSRGSSGANVLTF. The CDR3 DNA reads TGTGCCACCAGCAGGGGAAGTTCTGGGGCCAACGTCCTGACTTTC.

This clone was counted a few times. This chain connects TRBV6-2 or TRBV6-3 to TRBJ1-1; the match to TRBD1 covers 7 bases. The V segment lost 5 bases and the J segment 6 bases; nucleotides outside the gene matches: 9. CDR1 is MNHEY, CDR2 SVGEGT, per germline. The CDR3 is 14 residues long. The CDR3 here is CASSPSTGLPEAFF. CDR3 DNA sequence: TGTGCCAGCAGTCCCTCGACAGGGCTACCTGAAGCTTTCTTT.

The CDR3 reads CASSLESGARQYF. CDR3 sequence (DNA): TGTGCCAGCAGTTTAGAGTCAGGGGCGCGGCAGTACTTC. V is TRBV12-3 or TRBV12-4 and J is TRBJ2-7, with D perhaps matching TRBD1 (6 bases). The CDR3 runs to 13 residues. V was cut by 1 base and J by 9 bases, with 13 bases left in between.

The chain has TRBV7-9 and TRBJ2-1, with 7 bases lining up with TRBD2. This CDR3 region has 15 residues. V lost 5 bases to trimming and J lost 2 bases; unmatched junction nucleotides: 6. The V gene's germline CDR1 is SEHNR and CDR2 FQNEAQ (reference sequence). The CDR3 protein is CASSPSGATYNEQFF. The CDR3 DNA reads TGTGCCAGCAGCCCGAGCGGGGCTACCTACAATGAGCAGTTCTTC.